This is a list of T cell receptor beta chains from one sample in a study of T cell changes during pregnancy in multiple sclerosis. Profiling relied on immunoSEQ multiplex PCR, and the TCRdb table lists in-frame clones only, not all of them. The data show nearly 60,000 clones, 75% to 95% seen once. The specimen was CD4+ T cells from peripheral blood mononuclear cells, collected after pregnancy. Receptor source: a female donor in good health, enrolled as a control in a pregnancy study. The CDR3 runs from the conserved cysteine through the conserved F or W. A D gene is named only where the DNA matches it firmly. Clone size is not always given. Where it is, it says once, few, many or a class for expanded clones.

TRBD2,TRBV6-6,16,TRBJ2-1,-,TGTGCCAGCAGTTATAGGGCGACTAGCGGATATAATGAGCAGTTCTTC,CASSYRATSGYNEQFF
TRBD2,TRBV9,16,TRBJ2-2,-,TGTGCCAGCAGCGGTGATAGCGGGGGGGCAACCGGGGAGCTGTTTTTT,CASSGDSGGATGELFF
-,TRBV5-6,14,TRBJ1-2,-,TGTGCCAGCAGCTTGTACAGGTCTAACTATGGCTACACCTTC,CASSLYRSNYGYTF
-,TRBV5-1,14,TRBJ2-3,-,TGCGCCAGCAGCCGGACAGATAGCACAGATACGCAGTATTTT,CASSRTDSTDTQYF
-,TRBV6-5,15,TRBJ2-1,-,TGTGCCAGCAGTTACGGGGCAGGTCCCTACAATGAGCAGTTCTTC,CASSYGAGPYNEQFF
-,TRBV7-2,13,TRBJ1-1,-,TGTGCCAGCAGCTTGAGACAGGTAGCTGAAGCTTTCTTT,CASSLRQVAEAFF
-,TRBV7-2,14,TRBJ2-3,-,TGTGCCAGCAGCCCCGCCCTCCAGTCAGATACGCAGTATTTT,CASSPALQSDTQYF
TRBD1,TRBV18,15,TRBJ1-1,-,TGTGCCAGCCAAGGTAAACAGGGGATTTGGACTGAAGCTTTCTTT,CASQGKQGIWTEAFF
-,TRBV11-3,15,TRBJ2-1,-,TGTGCCAGCAGCTTATTGAGGGCAGGCTCATATGAGCAGTTCTTC,CASSLLRAGSYEQFF
-,TRBV30,13,TRBJ1-4,few,TGTGCCTGGAGGGAGGAGGGATTTGAAAAACTGTTTTTT,CAWREEGFEKLFF
-,TRBV7-3,13,TRBJ1-1,-,TGTGCCAGCAGCGAAACAGTGAACACTGAAGCTTTCTTT,CASSETVNTEAFF
-,TRBV6-6,14,TRBJ1-2,-,TGTGCCAGCAGAAACGGACAGTCTCTTAGCGGCTACACCTTC,CASRNGQSLSGYTF
-,TRBV5-4,16,TRBJ1-1,-,TGTGCCAGCAGCTCCAAGACAGTTCAAAGGGGCACTGAAGCTTTCTTT,CASSSKTVQRGTEAFF
-,TRBV7-3,19,TRBJ2-3,-,TGTGCCAGCAGCCCGACGCTTGTGGGGGGGCCAACCGCCACAGATACGCAGTATTTT,CASSPTLVGGPTATDTQYF
-,TRBV5-1,15,TRBJ1-6,-,TGCGCCAGCACCCCTGGGAGGGTTGCGAATTCACCCCTCCACTTT,CASTPGRVANSPLHF
-,TRBV7-6,15,TRBJ1-2,-,TGTGCCAGCAGCTTAGGGTCTCAGTTAAACTATGGCTACACCTTC,CASSLGSQLNYGYTF
-,TRBV5-8,13,TRBJ2-1,-,TGTGCCACGCGGGCGTGGGGCTACAATGAGCAGTTCTTC,CATRAWGYNEQFF
-,TRBV15,14,TRBJ2-7,-,TGTGCCACCAGCAGAGACTACAGTTCCTACGAGCAGTACTTC,CATSRDYSSYEQYF
TRBD1,TRBV11-3,17,TRBJ1-6,-,TGTGCCAGCAGCTCGACAGGGGGCCGGTCCTATAATTCACCCCTCCACTTT,CASSSTGGRSYNSPLHF
-,TRBV7-2,17,TRBJ1-4,-,TGTGCCAGCAGCTCACGTCCGGGAAGGGCAACTAATGAAAAACTGTTTTTT,CASSSRPGRATNEKLFF
-,TRBV9,12,TRBJ1-1,medium-sized,TGTGCCAGCAGCGCTATCCAGGGACTAGCTTTCTTT,CASSAIQGLAFF
TRBD2,TRBV4-1,14,TRBJ2-3,once,TGCGCCAGCAGCCAAGGGCGGGGGGGAGATACGCAGTATTTT,CASSQGRGGDTQYF
-,TRBV27,13,TRBJ1-2,-,TGTGCCAGCAGTTTGGCAGGGGAGTATGGCTACACCTTC,CASSLAGEYGYTF
TRBD1,TRBV11-3,16,TRBJ2-6,-,TGTGCCAGCAGGGACAGGTTAAACTCTGGGGCCAACGTCCTGACTTTC,CASRDRLNSGANVLTF
TRBD1,TRBV10-3,14,TRBJ1-1,once,TGTGCCATCAGTAAGGACAGGGTGGACACTGAAGCTTTCTTT,CAISKDRVDTEAFF
-,TRBV11-1,14,TRBJ2-5,-,TGTGCCAGCAGCTTAGGTACTTTCCAAGAGACCCAGTACTTC,CASSLGTFQETQYF